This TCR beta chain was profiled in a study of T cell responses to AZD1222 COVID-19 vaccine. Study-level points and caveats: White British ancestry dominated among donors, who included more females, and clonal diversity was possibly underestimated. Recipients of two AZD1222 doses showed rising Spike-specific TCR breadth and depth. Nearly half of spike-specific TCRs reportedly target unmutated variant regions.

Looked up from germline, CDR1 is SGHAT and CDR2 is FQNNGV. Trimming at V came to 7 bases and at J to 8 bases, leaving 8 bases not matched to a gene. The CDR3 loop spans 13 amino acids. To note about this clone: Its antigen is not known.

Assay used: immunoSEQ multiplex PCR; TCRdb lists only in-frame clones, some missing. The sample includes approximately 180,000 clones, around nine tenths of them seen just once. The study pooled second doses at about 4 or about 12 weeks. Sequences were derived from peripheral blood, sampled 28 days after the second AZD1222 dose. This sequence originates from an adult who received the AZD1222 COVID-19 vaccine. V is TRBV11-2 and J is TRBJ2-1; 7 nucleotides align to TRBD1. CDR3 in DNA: TGTGCCAGCACCTCCTCAGGGGGTGATGAGCAGTTCTTC. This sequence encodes CASTSSGGDEQFF.